This passage covers 22 T cell receptor beta chains from one sample sequenced in a study of CD8 T cells in ankylosing spondylitis. Which antigens these TCRs recognize remains unknown. TCRdb fed the 5' RACE reads into MiXCR, producing one record per CDR3 protein. The sample lists more than 400,000 distinct CDR3 sequences; 5.3% were seen once. Whole-study findings and limits: For ankylosing spondylitis blood, a TCR beta motif of several highly homologous variants appeared characteristic.

The sequenced sample consisted of blood, either unsorted or a sorted T cell fraction (not recorded which). These receptors were taken from a male donor with ankylosing spondylitis.

This clonotype was detected a few times. DNA for the CDR3: TGCGCCAGCTGGATGCAGGGGAGCCCCTACGAGCAGTACTTC. Protein product: CASWMQGSPYEQYF. The chain joins TRBV10-2 to TRBJ2-7, with D possibly TRBD1 on 6 matching bases. V was clipped by 8 bases and J by 2 bases, with 16 bases between them. The germline gives CDR1 WSHSY, CDR2 SAAADI. The CDR3 loop spans 14 amino acids.

The chain carries TRBV28 and TRBJ2-1, with 13 bases that match TRBD2. V was pared by 2 bases and J by 6 bases, with 10 bases of the junction left unmatched. The CDR3 contains 18 residues. Per the germline V gene, CDR1 is MDHEN and CDR2 is SYDVKM. CDR3 sequence (DNA): TGTGCCAGCAGTTTAGTAACTAGCGGGGGGGTGAGTGGCAATGAGCAGTTCTTC. Amino acids: CASSLVTSGGVSGNEQFF.

This clonotype was found a few times. V usage is TRBV20-1 and J usage is TRBJ2-7, with D uncertain. This CDR3 contains 12 residues. CDR1 is DFQATT, CDR2 SNEGSKA, per germline (reference sequence). With 6 bases removed from V and 4 bases from J, the gap between germline ends came to 13 bases. CDR3 loop: CSASDASYEQYF. The CDR3 nucleotides read TGCAGTGCCTCCGACGCGAGTTACGAGCAGTACTTC.

This clonotype was picked up many times. V gene TRBV6-2 or TRBV6-3 combines with J gene TRBJ1-1, with D possibly matching TRBD1 (6 bases). Germline lookup yields CDR1 MNHEY and CDR2 SVGEGT. Trimming cost V 6 bases and J 8 bases, with 13 bases left between them. This CDR3 contains 12 residues. CDR3 loop: CASRSRGGEAFF. DNA for the CDR3: TGTGCCAGCAGATCCCGAGGGGGGGAAGCTTTCTTT.

This clonotype was detected ten times or more. CDR3 in amino acids: CAISGQVNNEQFF. In nucleotides, the CDR3 is TGTGCCATCTCGGGACAGGTAAATAATGAGCAGTTCTTC. V is TRBV10-3 and J is TRBJ2-1; TRBD1 matches 8 bases. Germline CDR1 and CDR2: ENHRY and SYGVKD. The V segment lost 8 bases and the J segment 7 bases; nucleotides outside the gene matches: 7. The CDR3 contains 13 residues.

This clonotype has ten or more counts. The chain links TRBV29-1 to TRBJ2-2, with 9 bases identical to TRBD1. In germline, CDR1 is SQVTM, CDR2 ANQGSEA. Trimming removed 6 bases from V and 4 bases from J; junction bases left unmatched: 6. This CDR3 spans 14 amino acids. Here the CDR3 reads CSVRPGQGTGELFF. CDR3 in DNA: TGCAGCGTGAGGCCGGGACAGGGCACCGGGGAGCTGTTTTTT.

This clonotype was picked up many times. V gene TRBV29-1 combines with J gene TRBJ2-5; D remains unclear. Germline CDR1 and CDR2: SQVTM and ANQGSEA. V was clipped by 6 bases and J by 2 bases, with 10 bases between them. The CDR3 runs to 12 residues. The CDR3 here is CSVAQIQETQYF. CDR3 in DNA: TGCAGCGTAGCACAGATACAAGAGACCCAGTACTTC.

The chain uses TRBV14 and TRBJ2-3; D is ambiguous. The CDR3 length is 14 residues. V was shortened by 2 bases and J by 3 bases, with 9 bases between the two germline ends. Per the germline V gene, CDR1 is SGHDN and CDR2 is FVKESK. This CDR3 reads CASSQIPGTDTQYF. CDR3 DNA: TGTGCCAGCAGCCAAATCCCCGGGACAGATACGCAGTATTTT.

This clonotype was found many times. The rearrangement uses TRBV9 and TRBJ2-2; no reliable D call. CDR3 length: 16 residues. Germline V CDR1 and CDR2: SGDLS, YYNGEE. V was clipped by 4 bases and J by 6 bases, with 19 bases between them. The CDR3 sequence: CASSSPLIGGAGELFF. The CDR3 DNA reads as TGTGCCAGCAGCTCCCCCCTTATAGGCGGCGCCGGGGAGCTGTTTTTT.

In its sample, this clonotype was seen a few times. This chain uses TRBV6-1 with TRBJ2-2; TRBD2 is a possible D gene (5 bases). The V gene lost 6 bases and the J gene lost 6 bases, with 17 bases spanning the gap. The V gene's germline CDR1 is MNHNS and CDR2 SASEGT. The CDR3 covers 15 residues. CDR3 coding DNA: TGTGCCAGCAGCCGGGGAGATCGAGAGGCCGGGGAGCTGTTTTTT. It is translated as CASSRGDREAGELFF.

There are many counts of this clonotype. The chain employs TRBV29-1 and TRBJ1-1; D is perhaps TRBD1 (6 bases). V was trimmed by 3 bases and J by 0 bases, leaving 11 bases between them. This CDR3 is built from 14 residues. Germline V gene sequence: CDR1 SQVTM, CDR2 ANQGSEA. CDR3 protein: CSVDRGTMNTEAFF. The CDR3 region has the DNA TGCAGCGTTGACAGGGGTACCATGAACACTGAAGCTTTCTTT.

In this sample, this clonotype turned up many times. V and J are TRBV7-2 and TRBJ1-3; D is undetermined. The V and J ends lost 3 bases and 3 bases respectively, with 6 bases between them. Germline V CDR1 and CDR2: SGHTA, FQGNSA. The CDR3 consists of 13 residues. The CDR3 loop reads CASSFNIGNTIYF. As DNA, the CDR3 is TGTGCCAGCAGCTTCAATATTGGAAACACCATATATTTT.

This clonotype was detected many times. The rearrangement joins TRBV20-1 to TRBJ2-1, with 10 positions matching TRBD2. CDR1 and CDR2 (germline): DFQATT, SNEGSKA (reference sequence). V shed 2 bases, J shed 7 bases, and the junction held 8 bases outside the gene matches. The CDR3 runs 15 residues. This CDR3 is CSARLAGEIPNEQFF. DNA for the CDR3: TGCAGTGCTAGACTAGCGGGAGAGATACCGAATGAGCAGTTCTTC.

This clonotype was detected only a few times. V gene TRBV11-2 combines with J gene TRBJ2-7, with a weak D call TRBD1 (5 bases). This CDR3 spans 17 amino acids. Trimming removed 4 bases from V and 0 bases from J, with 19 bases in between. CDR1 is SGHAT and CDR2 is FQNNGV in the germline V gene. Written as DNA, the CDR3 is TGTGCCAGCAGCTCCTTCCAAAGGGGCCCAAACTCCTACGAGCAGTACTTC. Protein sequence: CASSSFQRGPNSYEQYF.

There are many counts of this clonotype. CDR3: CASSYLDRNYGYTF. In DNA form, the CDR3 reads TGTGCCAGCAGTTACCTGGACAGAAACTATGGCTACACCTTC. This chain uses TRBV6-2 or TRBV6-3 with TRBJ1-2; possibly TRBD1 for D (6 bases). Looked up from germline, CDR1 is MNHEY and CDR2 is SVGEGT. The CDR3 extends over 14 amino acids. The ends were cut back, 2 bases at V and 2 bases at J, with 9 bases in the middle.

Note on this clonotype: The CDR3 end shows no conserved phenylalanine or tryptophan, and so a read error is likely. The V and J genes are TRBV2 and TRBJ2-7; D unresolved. Trimming pared 4 bases from V and 7 bases from J, leaving 14 bases between. Germline CDR1 reads SNHLY; CDR2 reads FYNNEI. The CDR3 spans 13 residues. The CDR3 sequence is CASSATGTIEQYL. CDR3 coding DNA: TGTGCCAGCAGTGCCACCGGAACCATTGAGCAGTACCTC.

This clonotype has at least ten counts. The genes are TRBV20-1 and TRBJ2-7, with 8 bases that match TRBD1. The V gene end was trimmed by 6 bases and the J gene end by 0 bases; junction bases not matched to a gene: 7. The germline CDR1 and CDR2 sequences are DFQATT and SNEGSKA (reference sequence). The CDR3 totals 14 residues. This CDR3 is CSASRDRSSYEQYF. The DNA of the CDR3 is TGCAGTGCCTCCCGGGACAGGTCCTCCTACGAGCAGTACTTC.

At least ten counts were recorded for this clonotype. The rearrangement uses TRBV7-9 and TRBJ2-1, with D possibly matching TRBD1 (6 bases). V lost 7 bases and J 5 bases, leaving 12 bases between the germline ends. Germline V CDR1 and CDR2: SEHNR, FQNEAQ (reference sequence). This CDR3 has 13 amino acids. CDR3 loop: CASTRGADNEQFF. Here the CDR3 DNA reads TGTGCCAGCACCAGGGGTGCGGACAATGAGCAGTTCTTC.

This clonotype was seen many times. The chain couples TRBV27 to TRBJ2-1; 7 bases fit TRBD2. V was clipped by 7 bases and J by 4 bases; unmatched bases: 10. From germline, CDR1 is MNHEY and CDR2 SMNVEV (reference sequence). The CDR3 is 15 residues long. This CDR3 is CASIGPLADYNEQFF. The DNA for the CDR3 is TGTGCCAGCATCGGGCCGCTAGCGGATTACAATGAGCAGTTCTTC.

The sample holds many counts of this clonotype. This chain joins TRBV7-2 and TRBJ2-3, with D perhaps TRBD2 (5 bases). Trimming removed 1 base from V and 5 bases from J, with 7 bases in between. The CDR3 extends over 13 amino acids. Germline V lookup: CDR1 SGHTA, CDR2 FQGNSA. CDR3 amino acids: CASSLEEVDTQYF. CDR3 bases: TGTGCCAGCAGCTTAGAGGAGGTAGATACGCAGTATTTT. The whole variable domain, filled in from reference TRBV7-2 and TRBJ2-3, reads GAGVSQSPSNKVTEKGKDVELRCDPISGHTALYWYRQSLGQGLEFLIYFQGNSAPDKSGLPSDRFSAERTGGSVSTLTIQRTQQEDSAVYLCASSLEEVDTQYFGPGTRLTVL.

In this sample, this clonotype turned up many times. J is TRBJ1-5 and V is TRBV29-1, with TRBD1 matching 7 bases. There are 13 residues in the CDR3. Germline CDR1 and CDR2: SQVTM and ANQGSEA. V gave up 7 bases and J gave up 5 bases; unmatched junction bases: 8. The CDR3 loop reads CSAGEGADQPQHF. CDR3 nucleotide sequence: TGCAGCGCTGGGGAGGGGGCTGATCAGCCCCAGCATTTT.

This clonotype was observed at least ten times. The chain couples TRBV12-3 or TRBV12-4 to TRBJ1-2; D gene unclear. The ends were cut back, 7 bases at V and 2 bases at J, with 11 bases in the middle. This CDR3 is 13 amino acids long. The DNA for the CDR3 is TGTGCCAGCAAGTACAGCCCGAACTATGGCTACACCTTC. Amino acids: CASKYSPNYGYTF.